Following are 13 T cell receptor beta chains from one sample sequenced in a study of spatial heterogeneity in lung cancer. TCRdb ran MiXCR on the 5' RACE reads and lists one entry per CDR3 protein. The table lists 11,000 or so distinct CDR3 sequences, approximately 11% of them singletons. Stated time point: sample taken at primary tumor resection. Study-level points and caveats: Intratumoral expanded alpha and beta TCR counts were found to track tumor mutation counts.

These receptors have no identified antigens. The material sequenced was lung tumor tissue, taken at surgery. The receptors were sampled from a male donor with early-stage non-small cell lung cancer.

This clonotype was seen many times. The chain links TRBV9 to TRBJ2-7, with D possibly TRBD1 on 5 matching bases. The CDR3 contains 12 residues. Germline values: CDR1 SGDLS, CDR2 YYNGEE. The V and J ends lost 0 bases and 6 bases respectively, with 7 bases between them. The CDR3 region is CASSVGRGEQYF. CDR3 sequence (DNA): TGTGCCAGCAGCGTAGGAAGGGGCGAGCAGTACTTC.

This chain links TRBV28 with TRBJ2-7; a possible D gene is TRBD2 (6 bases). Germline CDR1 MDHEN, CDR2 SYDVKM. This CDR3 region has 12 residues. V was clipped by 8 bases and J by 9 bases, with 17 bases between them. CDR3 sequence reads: CASGRQGAWQYF. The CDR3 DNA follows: TGTGCCAGCGGGAGGCAGGGAGCATGGCAGTACTTC.

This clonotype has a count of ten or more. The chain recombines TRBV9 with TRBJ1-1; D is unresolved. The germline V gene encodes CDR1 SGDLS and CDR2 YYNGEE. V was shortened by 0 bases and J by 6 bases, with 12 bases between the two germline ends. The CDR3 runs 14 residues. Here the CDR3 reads CASSVVPGIAEAFF. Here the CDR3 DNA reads TGTGCCAGCAGCGTAGTCCCGGGGATAGCTGAAGCTTTCTTT. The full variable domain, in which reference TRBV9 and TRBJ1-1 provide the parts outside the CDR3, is DSGVTQTPKHLITATGQRVTLRCSPRSGDLSVYWYQQSLDQGLQFLIQYYNGEERAKGNILERFSAQQFPDLHSELNLSSLELGDSALYFCASSVVPGIAEAFFGQGTRLTVV.

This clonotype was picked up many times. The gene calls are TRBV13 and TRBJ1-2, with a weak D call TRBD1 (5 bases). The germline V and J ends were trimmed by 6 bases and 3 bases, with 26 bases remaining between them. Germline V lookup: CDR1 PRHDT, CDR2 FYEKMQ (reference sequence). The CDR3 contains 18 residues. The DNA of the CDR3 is TGTGCCAGCAGGAGCCCACTGTCGTGGGGCTTACGATACTATGGCTACACCTTC. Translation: CASRSPLSWGLRYYGYTF.

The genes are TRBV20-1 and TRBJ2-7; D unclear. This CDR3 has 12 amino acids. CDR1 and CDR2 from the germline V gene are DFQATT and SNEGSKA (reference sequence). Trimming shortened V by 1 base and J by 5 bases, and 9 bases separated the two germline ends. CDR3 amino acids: CSARVQIHEQYF. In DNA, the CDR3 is TGCAGTGCTAGAGTCCAAATACACGAGCAGTACTTC.

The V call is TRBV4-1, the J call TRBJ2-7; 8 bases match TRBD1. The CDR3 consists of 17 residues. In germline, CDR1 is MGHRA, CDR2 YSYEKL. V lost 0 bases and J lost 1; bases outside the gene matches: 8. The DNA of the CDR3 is TGCGCCAGCAGCCAAGATAACGGTCACAGGGGGTCCTACGAGCAGTACTTC. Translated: CASSQDNGHRGSYEQYF.

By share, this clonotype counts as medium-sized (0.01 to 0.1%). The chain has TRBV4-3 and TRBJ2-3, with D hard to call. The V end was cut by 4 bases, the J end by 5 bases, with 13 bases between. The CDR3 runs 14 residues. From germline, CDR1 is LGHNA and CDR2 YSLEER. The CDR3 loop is CASSLWASGDTQYF. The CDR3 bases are TGCGCCAGCAGCCTTTGGGCGAGTGGAGATACGCAGTATTTT.

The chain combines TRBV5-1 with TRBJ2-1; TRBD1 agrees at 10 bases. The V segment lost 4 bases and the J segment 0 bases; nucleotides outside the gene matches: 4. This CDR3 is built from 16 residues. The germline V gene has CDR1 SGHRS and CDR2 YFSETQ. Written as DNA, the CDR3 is TGCGCCAGCAGCCCCGGACAGGGGGTCTCCTACAATGAGCAGTTCTTC. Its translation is CASSPGQGVSYNEQFF.

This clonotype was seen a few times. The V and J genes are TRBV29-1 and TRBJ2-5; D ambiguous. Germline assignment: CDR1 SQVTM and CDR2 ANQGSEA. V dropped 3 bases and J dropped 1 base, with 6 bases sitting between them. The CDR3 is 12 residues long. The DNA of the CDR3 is TGCAGCGTTGATTCAGCCCAAGAGACCCAGTACTTC. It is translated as CSVDSAQETQYF.

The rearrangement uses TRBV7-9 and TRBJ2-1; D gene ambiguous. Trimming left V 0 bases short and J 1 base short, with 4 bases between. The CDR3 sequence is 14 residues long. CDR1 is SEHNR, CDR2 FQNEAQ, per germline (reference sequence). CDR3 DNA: TGTGCCAGCAGCTTAGCGGGTTCCTACAATGAGCAGTTCTTC. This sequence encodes CASSLAGSYNEQFF.

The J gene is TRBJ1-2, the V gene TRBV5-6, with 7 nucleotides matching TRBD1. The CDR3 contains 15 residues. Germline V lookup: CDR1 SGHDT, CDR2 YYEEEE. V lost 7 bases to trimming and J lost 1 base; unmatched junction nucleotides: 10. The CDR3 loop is CASGRNRGDNYGYTF. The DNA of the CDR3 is TGTGCCAGCGGCAGGAACAGGGGAGATAACTATGGCTACACCTTC.

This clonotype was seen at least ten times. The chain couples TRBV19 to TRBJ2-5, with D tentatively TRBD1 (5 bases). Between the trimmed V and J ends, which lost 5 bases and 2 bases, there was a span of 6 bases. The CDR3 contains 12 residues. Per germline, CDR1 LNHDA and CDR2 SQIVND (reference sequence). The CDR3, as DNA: TGTGCCAGTAGTGACAGACAAGAGACCCAGTACTTC. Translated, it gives CASSDRQETQYF.

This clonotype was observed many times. For the CDR3, the DNA is TGCAGTGCTCCCCGGACTAGCGGGGGTGAAGAGACCCAGTACTTC. Residues: CSAPRTSGGEETQYF. This chain links TRBV20-1 with TRBJ2-5; TRBD2 matches 13 bases. V lost 5 bases and J lost 3; bases outside the gene matches: 6. This CDR3 contains 15 residues. Germline V lookup: CDR1 DFQATT, CDR2 SNEGSKA (reference sequence).